This T cell receptor (beta chain) originates from a study of blood T cells in healthy people across ages. Study-wide points: A strong correlation was seen between TCR beta diversity and naive T cell percentage. With unsorted PBMCs, a conclusive comparison of naive versus antigen-experienced cells was not possible. Long-lived and aged donors differed, with more naive CD4+ cells and higher diversity in the long-lived.

Combining a sample-barcoded 5' primer with a J-beta primer mix, a second PCR ran for roughly 7 to 11 cycles. Each TCR beta cDNA got a 12-nucleotide random molecular identifier. From the 5' RACE reads, TCRdb called clonotypes with MiXCR, one entry per CDR3 protein. The table lists 1.5 million to 2 million distinct CDR3 sequences, 28% of them singletons, with about 7.7% in the top ten. On this clonotype itself: Its antigen remains unknown.

The sequenced sample consisted of blood. This clonotype was obtained from a woman between 25 and 40 years old in good health.

CDR3 in DNA: TGTGCCAGCAGTTGGACAGGGTATGACCAAGAGACCCAGTACTTC. Translating gives CASSWTGYDQETQYF. The chain employs TRBV28 and TRBJ2-5; TRBD1 matches at 8 bases. Germline values: CDR1 MDHEN, CDR2 SYDVKM. CDR3 length equals 15 residues. After removal of 4 bases from V and 0 bases from J, the junction contained 4 bases not matched to a gene. Combining the CDR3 with reference TRBV28 and TRBJ2-5 gives the whole variable domain DVKVTQSSRYLVKRTGEKVFLECVQDMDHENMFWYRQDPGLGLRLIYFSYDVKMKEKGDIPEGYSVSREKKERFSLILESASTNQTSMYLCASSWTGYDQETQYFGPGTRLLVL.